This T cell receptor beta chain was profiled in a study of shared clonotypes between healthy human individuals. Looking at the study overall: The donor pool was made up of a couple of women and a few men aged 18 to 49.

A split of CD4+ cells into CD45RA+ naive and CD45RA-negative memory subsets was performed. Sequencing was performed with immunoSEQ multiplex PCR; in TCRdb, only in-frame clones are kept and a portion is missing. The sample holds 2 million to 2.5 million clones; approximately 95% are singletons and the top ten take roughly 0.36%. This receptor was obtained from a man between 18 and 35 years old in good health. Some clones in this sample may be carry-over from other donors' samples. Sequencing was carried out using naive CD4+ T cells from PBMCs. Subset in this sample: CD45RA+ positively selected.

CDR3 protein: CATGPGTLVGGELFF. The CDR3, as DNA: TGTGCCACCGGCCCGGGGACCTTAGTTGGGGGGGAGCTGTTTTTT. The chain employs TRBV10-3 and TRBJ2-2; perhaps D is TRBD1 or TRBD2 (5 bases each). Trimming removed 10 bases from V and 8 bases from J, with 23 bases in between. The germline V gene has CDR1 ENHRY and CDR2 SYGVKD. This CDR3 comprises 15 residues.